This T cell receptor beta chain was profiled in a study of T cell clones after liver transplantation. Study-wide context: Draws occurred before transplant, before withdrawal, and after complete or failed withdrawal. Study-level results: In two subjects, few donor cells limited the measurable donor-reactive repertoire.

Profiled with immunoSEQ multiplex PCR; TCRdb holds only in-frame clones, not every one. The table has 70,000 to 95,000 clones, roughly 80% seen once. Germline assignment: CDR1 SGHDT and CDR2 YYEEEE. This CDR3 comprises 14 residues. V lost 4 bases to trimming and J lost 3 bases, with 13 bases between them. Comments on this clone: Its antigen is unknown.

The chain links TRBV5-6 to TRBJ1-2; possible D gene TRBD1, 5 bases. The TCR originated in a human patient who received a liver transplant. Some of the T cells may derive from the graft donor. The source was CD4+ T cells from blood, collected at the 22-month timepoint. This CDR3 reads CASSLRGAHYGYTF. Here the CDR3 DNA reads TGTGCCAGCAGCCTCCGGGGCGCGCACTATGGCTACACCTTC.